Listed here is a single T cell receptor beta chain. Trimming removed 4 bases from V and 7 bases from J; junction bases left unmatched: 10. This CDR3 comprises 14 residues. Germline-derived CDR1 and CDR2 are SGHNT and YYREEE (reference sequence). This specimen comes from a study of shared clonotypes between healthy human individuals. Recent vaccinations or acute infections were absent in the healthy HIV-negative adult donors. The donor cohort consisted entirely of Caucasian adults residing in Nashville, Tennessee. CD45RA-negative memory and CD45RA+ naive subsets were split from the CD4+ cells. At deep level, the assay was performed. Clones were read by immunoSEQ multiplex PCR, and TCRdb kept only the in-frame ones, dropping some. The table shows about 1 million clones, with around 75% occurring only once.

The sample taken for sequencing was memory CD4+ T cells sorted from blood. The subset is: CD45RA-negative fraction. This chain links TRBV5-4 with TRBJ2-5; 7 bases are shared with TRBD2. The origin of this receptor is a man aged 18 to 29 in good health. CDR3 nucleotide sequence: TGTGCCAGCAGCGGGGAGGGGTCGGGTCGGACCCAGTACTTC. It specifies CASSGEGSGRTQYF.